This entry lists 27 T cell receptor beta chains sequenced from one sample in a study of OX40 agonist ivuxolimab in advanced cancers. Assay used: immunoSEQ multiplex PCR; TCRdb lists only in-frame clones, some missing. The sample lists more than 85,000 clones, less than 95% occurring once. The sequencing used CD4+ or CD8+ T cells sorted from blood, collected in a trial of the OX40 agonist ivuxolimab. Receptors were obtained from an adult with an advanced solid tumor such as melanoma, head and neck, liver or kidney cancer.

The CDR3 spells CASSRWGVNQPQHF. CDR3 DNA: TGTGCCAGCAGCCGGTGGGGGGTGAATCAGCCCCAGCATTTT. This chain connects TRBV7-2 to TRBJ1-5; tentative D call: TRBD1 (5 bases). The V end lost 5 bases, the J end lost 4 bases, and 12 bases lay between the germline ends. Germline CDR1 SGHTA, CDR2 FQGNSA. The CDR3 length is 14 residues.

The V gene is TRBV4-1, the J gene TRBJ2-7; 11 positions agree with TRBD2. Trimming cost V 0 bases and J 1 base; bases outside gene matches: 5. The CDR3 length is 17 residues. CDR1 is MGHRA and CDR2 is YSYEKL in the germline V gene. For the CDR3, the DNA is TGCGCCAGCAGCCAAGAGAGGAGACTAGCGGGGTCCTACGAGCAGTACTTC. Translation: CASSQERRLAGSYEQYF.

In its sample, this clone was seen a few times. The chain couples TRBV29-1 to TRBJ2-7; 7 nucleotides line up with TRBD1. V was clipped by 4 bases and J by 6 bases; unmatched bases: 6. The CDR3 consists of 12 residues. Germline lookup yields CDR1 SQVTM and CDR2 ANQGSEA. Here the CDR3 reads CSVGRNRGEQYF. The CDR3 DNA follows: TGCAGCGTTGGGCGGAACAGGGGCGAGCAGTACTTC.

This clone was detected only once. This chain connects TRBV7-2 to TRBJ1-1; TRBD1 is a possible D gene (5 bases). V was pared by 3 bases and J by 6 bases, with 14 bases between. This CDR3 is built from 14 residues. Looked up from germline, CDR1 is SGHTA and CDR2 is FQGNSA. CDR3 nucleotide sequence: TGTGCCAGCAGCTTCTCCAGGGAAGGGGCTGAAGCTTTCTTT. Its protein product is CASSFSREGAEAFF.

This chain joins TRBV5-8 and TRBJ1-2; TRBD1 is a possible D gene (5 bases). Looked up from germline, CDR1 is SGHTS and CDR2 is YDEGEE. Trimming left V 3 bases short and J 3 bases short, with 6 bases between. This CDR3 has 12 residues. CDR3 coding DNA: TGTGCCAGCAGCTGGGGGGACTATGGCTACACCTTC. It specifies CASSWGDYGYTF.

The J gene is TRBJ2-3, the V gene TRBV7-2; D gene ambiguous. CDR3 length: 19 residues. V lost 2 bases and J lost 3, with 24 bases in between. The germline gives CDR1 SGHTA, CDR2 FQGNSA. CDR3 bases: TGTGCCAGCAGCTTATTTGCCCTCCTTACGCGGCCGAAGACAGATACGCAGTATTTT. Translating it yields CASSLFALLTRPKTDTQYF.

The gene calls are TRBV7-3 and TRBJ2-1; possibly TRBD2 for D (5 bases). The CDR3 runs 17 residues. V was trimmed by 1 base and J by 10 bases, leaving 23 bases between them. CDR1 and CDR2 (germline): SGHTA, FQGTGA. CDR3 sequence reads: CASSLIARTLHGGEQFF. The CDR3 bases are TGTGCCAGCAGCTTAATAGCTAGGACTCTCCATGGTGGGGAGCAGTTCTTC.

Comment on this clone: The sample carries other DNA sequences with the same CDR3. V is TRBV18 and J is TRBJ2-3; D unclear. From germline, CDR1 is KGHSH and CDR2 LQKENI. There are 13 residues in the CDR3. V lost 2 bases, J lost 0 bases, and 3 bases lay in between. The CDR3 sequence is CASSPLSTDTQYF. CDR3 in DNA: TGTGCCAGCTCACCATTGAGCACAGATACGCAGTATTTT.

This clone was seen just once. The rearrangement uses TRBV7-2 and TRBJ1-6; the D gene is possibly TRBD1 (5 bases). The CDR3 runs 13 residues. The V end was cut by 4 bases, the J end by 10 bases, with 11 bases between. Germline assignment: CDR1 SGHTA and CDR2 FQGNSA. CDR3 residues: CASSSERDSPLHF. Here the CDR3 DNA reads TGTGCCAGCAGCTCCGAAAGGGACTCACCCCTCCACTTT.

The chain is built from TRBV11-3 and TRBJ2-3; 14 nucleotides line up with TRBD2. The CDR3 spans 16 residues. V lost 5 bases to trimming and J lost 3 bases; unmatched junction nucleotides: 4. The germline V gene encodes CDR1 SGHNT and CDR2 YENEEA. The CDR3 DNA follows: TGTGCCAGCAGCCGAGGGACTAGCGGGAGAACAGATACGCAGTATTTT. Protein sequence: CASSRGTSGRTDTQYF.

The CDR3 loop reads CAWTLTRVGEKLFF. DNA for the CDR3: TGTGCCTGGACCTTAACCAGGGTTGGTGAAAAACTGTTTTTT. This sequence joins TRBV30 and TRBJ1-4; a possible D gene is TRBD1 (5 bases). Trimming cost V 4 bases and J 7 bases, with 16 bases left between them. Germline V gene lookup returns CDR1 GTSNPN and CDR2 SVGIG (reference sequence). The CDR3 is 14 residues long.

This chain connects TRBV15 to TRBJ2-1; TRBD2 aligns across 7 bases. Germline CDR1 is LNHNV and CDR2 is YYDKDF (reference sequence). The trim removed 0 bases at V and 3 bases at J, leaving 5 bases unmatched. This CDR3 is built from 16 residues. CDR3 amino acids: CATSREVSSGYNEQFF. As DNA, the CDR3 is TGTGCCACCAGCAGAGAAGTGTCTAGCGGCTACAATGAGCAGTTCTTC.

The gene calls are TRBV9 and TRBJ2-1; 14 bases are a match to TRBD2. V shed 6 bases, J shed 10 bases, and the junction held 12 bases outside the gene matches. Germline V gives CDR1 SGDLS, CDR2 YYNGEE. CDR3 length: 16 residues. The CDR3 sequence: CASTMRGLAGVGEQFF. Written as DNA, the CDR3 is TGTGCCAGCACCATGAGGGGACTAGCGGGAGTCGGGGAGCAGTTCTTC.

The chain carries TRBV6-5 and TRBJ1-4, with 9 bases fitting TRBD1. After removal of 5 bases from V and 7 bases from J, the junction contained 5 bases not matched to a gene. Germline V gene sequence: CDR1 MNHEY, CDR2 SVGAGI. The CDR3 totals 14 residues. Here the CDR3 reads CASSRDRVGEKLFF. The CDR3 DNA follows: TGTGCCAGCAGTCGGGACAGGGTCGGTGAAAAACTGTTTTTT.

The J gene is TRBJ2-5, the V gene TRBV11-2, with D hard to call. Germline V gene sequence: CDR1 SGHAT, CDR2 FQNNGV. Trimming shortened V by 5 bases and J by 5 bases, and 12 bases separated the two germline ends. The CDR3 spans 13 residues. The DNA of the CDR3 is TGTGCCAGCAGCCCGCCCACCTGGGAGACCCAGTACTTC. Its translation is CASSPPTWETQYF.

This clone was recorded only once. The V call is TRBV7-2, the J call TRBJ2-7; 7 bases align to TRBD2. Looked up from germline, CDR1 is SGHTA and CDR2 is FQGNSA. V gave up 7 bases and J gave up 0 bases; unmatched junction bases: 9. The CDR3 sequence is 15 residues long. The CDR3 coding sequence is TGTGCCAGCACCCACGGCGGGAGACCCTCCTACGAGCAGTACTTC. This codes for CASTHGGRPSYEQYF.

J is TRBJ2-7 and V is TRBV28; 9 bases align to TRBD2. Germline V gives CDR1 MDHEN, CDR2 SYDVKM. This CDR3 region has 16 residues. The ends lost 6 bases at V and 4 bases at J; junction bases unmatched: 13. The CDR3 loop reads CASSPAGGRARYEQYF. The CDR3 DNA reads TGTGCCAGCAGCCCTGCCGGCGGGAGGGCCCGATACGAGCAGTACTTC.

This rearrangement joins TRBV7-6 to TRBJ2-2; TRBD1 aligns across 8 bases. Germline CDR1 and CDR2: SGHVS and FNYEAQ. The V gene end was trimmed by 5 bases and the J gene end by 8 bases; junction bases not matched to a gene: 7. This CDR3 spans 14 amino acids. CDR3 amino acids: CASSPQGVAGELFF. In DNA, the CDR3 is TGTGCCAGCAGCCCACAGGGGGTAGCGGGGGAGCTGTTTTTT. The variable domain in full, with the rest retrieved from reference TRBV7-6 and TRBJ2-2, is GAGVSQSPRYKVTKRGQDVALRCDPISGHVSLYWYRQALGQGPEFLTYFNYEAQQDKSGLPNDRFSAERPEGSISTLTIQRTEQRDSAMYRCASSPQGVAGELFFGEGSRLTVL.

The chain carries TRBV7-9 and TRBJ2-1; TRBD2 agrees at 8 bases. This CDR3 spans 16 amino acids. V shed 7 bases and J 3 bases; nucleotides not matched to a gene: 11. The germline V gene encodes CDR1 SEHNR and CDR2 FQNEAQ (reference sequence). The CDR3 nucleotides read TGTGCCAGCACGGGAACGACTAGCGCGAACTACAATGAGCAGTTCTTC. Protein sequence: CASTGTTSANYNEQFF.

CDR3 nucleotide sequence: TGTGCCAGCAGCCAATTAACCACACACACAGGGGGCCCGGACTATGGCTACACCTTC. It specifies CASSQLTTHTGGPDYGYTF. V and J are TRBV4-2 and TRBJ1-2; 9 nucleotides line up with TRBD1. CDR1 is LGHNA, CDR2 YNFKEQ, per germline. V dropped 2 bases and J dropped 3; count of bases not matched to a gene: 16. There are 19 residues in the CDR3.

This clone was counted a few times. J is TRBJ2-3 and V is TRBV4-1; D possibly corresponds to TRBD1 (5 bases). Trimming stripped 0 bases from V and 6 bases from J, with 19 bases between. The CDR3 consists of 17 residues. Per germline, CDR1 MGHRA and CDR2 YSYEKL. The CDR3 sequence is CASSQERGVSLQDTQYF. The CDR3 DNA sequence: TGCGCCAGCAGCCAAGAAAGGGGCGTAAGCCTGCAGGATACGCAGTATTTT.

V is TRBV6-5 and J is TRBJ2-5; maybe TRBD1 (5 bases). CDR1 and CDR2 (germline): MNHEY, SVGAGI. This CDR3 spans 15 amino acids. Trimming took off 6 bases at V and 1 base at J, with 15 bases between the two ends. The CDR3 sequence: CASRSYRTLQETQYF. DNA for the CDR3: TGTGCCAGCAGATCTTACAGGACCCTCCAAGAGACCCAGTACTTC.

The chain carries TRBV30 and TRBJ2-5; no definite D call. Germline values: CDR1 GTSNPN, CDR2 SVGIG (reference sequence). The CDR3 extends over 15 amino acids. V lost 2 bases and J 2 bases, leaving 15 bases between the germline ends. CDR3 protein: CAWSSPLGRQETQYF. The CDR3, as DNA: TGTGCCTGGAGTAGCCCGCTAGGGCGTCAAGAGACCCAGTACTTC.

The V gene is TRBV19, the J gene TRBJ2-5; a weak D match, TRBD2 (6 bases). From germline, CDR1 is LNHDA and CDR2 SQIVND (reference sequence). The V and J ends lost 5 bases and 2 bases respectively, with 12 bases between them. This CDR3 has 14 residues. In nucleotides, the CDR3 is TGTGCCAGTAGTTTGGGGACTGCACAAGAGACCCAGTACTTC. Protein product: CASSLGTAQETQYF.

The sample holds a few counts of this clone. The chain is built from TRBV25-1 and TRBJ1-1; D ambiguous. The CDR3 contains 12 residues. Deletions cut 6 bases from V and 7 bases from J, with 12 bases between. The V gene's germline CDR1 is MGHDK and CDR2 SYGVNS. Here the CDR3 DNA reads TGTGCCAGCAGAATTGGAGACGGTGAAGCTTTCTTT. Its translation is CASRIGDGEAFF.

The V and J genes are TRBV9 and TRBJ2-3; possible D gene TRBD2, 6 bases. V was cut by 2 bases and J by 3 bases, with 10 bases left in between. The CDR3 sequence is 14 residues long. Germline-derived CDR1 and CDR2 are SGDLS and YYNGEE. In nucleotides, the CDR3 is TGTGCCAGCAGCGTCTTAGCGGATACAGATACGCAGTATTTT. As protein: CASSVLADTDTQYF.

This chain uses TRBV19 with TRBJ2-7; 7 bases map to TRBD2. Germline lookup yields CDR1 LNHDA and CDR2 SQIVND (reference sequence). This CDR3 contains 13 residues. The V gene end was trimmed by 6 bases and the J gene end by 3 bases; junction bases not matched to a gene: 5. CDR3 amino acids: CASSTTGGYEQYF. In DNA form, the CDR3 reads TGTGCCAGTAGCACCACGGGGGGCTACGAGCAGTACTTC.